This T cell receptor (beta chain) comes out of a study of Graves' ophthalmopathy and Graves' hyperthyroidism. The study, taken as a whole, reports: Researchers report that a 13-signature model separated ophthalmopathy from stable hyperthyroidism, posting about 88% sensitivity and 65% to 82% specificity. The model reached 55% to 71% sensitivity and approximately 72% specificity for predicting ophthalmopathy progression.

Moderate-to-severe activity, CAS at least 3, NOSPECS at least 4 and duration under 3 months characterized donors with ophthalmopathy. This clonotype was detected many times. Antigen unknown. The CDR3 is made up of 14 amino acids. Between the trimmed V and J ends, which lost 2 bases and 1 base, there was a span of 6 bases. Germline CDR1 is MDHEN and CDR2 is SYDVKM. As the template, RNA transcripts were used to amplify TCR beta CDR3 regions. Investigators did first-round RT-PCR with HTBI primers, then second-round multiplex PCR. In TCRdb, the multiplex PCR reads were re-called with MiXCR into one record per CDR3 protein. Here the sample spans around 670,000 distinct CDR3 sequences, 40% being singletons.

The material sequenced was peripheral blood. This receptor was obtained from an adult man with Graves' ophthalmopathy. The chain has TRBV28 and TRBJ1-5; D uncertain. CDR3 nucleotide sequence: TGTGCCAGCAGTTTACGACCGAGCAATCAGCCCCAGCATTTT. Protein product: CASSLRPSNQPQHF.